The clone carrying this T cell receptor beta chain was counted between two and nine times. The antigen is unknown. The sample comes from a study of Tregs in tolerant kidney transplant recipients. Some clones are missing from TCRdb's copy, which holds only in-frame ones; the method was immunoSEQ multiplex PCR. The table has roughly 66,000 clones, roughly 89% seen once; the top ten hold about a tenth. Trimming removed 5 bases at V and 8 bases at J, with 12 bases between. Germline V gene lookup returns CDR1 SEHNR and CDR2 FQNEAQ (reference sequence). CDR3 size: 13 residues. CD4+CD25+CD127- Tregs, CD4+CD25- non-Tregs, CD4 and CD8 cells were sorted. The study's findings and limits: Findings come from small patient numbers and require larger validation. No direct test of biological reproducibility was done here.

Sequenced material: CD8+ T cells from blood, taken before the transplant. The V gene is TRBV7-9, the J gene TRBJ1-4, with D maybe TRBD1 (6 bases). The clonotype comes from a human donor who received a combined kidney and bone marrow transplant. For the CDR3, the DNA is TGTGCCAGCAGCCCGGGGACAAGAGAAAAACTGTTTTTT. Its protein is CASSPGTREKLFF.